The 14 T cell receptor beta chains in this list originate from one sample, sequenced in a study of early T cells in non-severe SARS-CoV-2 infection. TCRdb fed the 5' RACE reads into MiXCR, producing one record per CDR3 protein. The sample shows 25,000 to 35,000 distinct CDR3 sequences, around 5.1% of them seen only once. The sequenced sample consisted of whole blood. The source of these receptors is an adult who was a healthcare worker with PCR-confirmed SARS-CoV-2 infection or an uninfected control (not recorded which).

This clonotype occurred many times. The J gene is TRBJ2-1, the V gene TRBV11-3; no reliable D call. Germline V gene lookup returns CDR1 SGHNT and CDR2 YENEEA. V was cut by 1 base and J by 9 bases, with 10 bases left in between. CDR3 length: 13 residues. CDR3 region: CASSLGRFSEQFF. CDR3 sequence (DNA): TGTGCCAGCAGCTTAGGTCGTTTCAGTGAGCAGTTCTTC.

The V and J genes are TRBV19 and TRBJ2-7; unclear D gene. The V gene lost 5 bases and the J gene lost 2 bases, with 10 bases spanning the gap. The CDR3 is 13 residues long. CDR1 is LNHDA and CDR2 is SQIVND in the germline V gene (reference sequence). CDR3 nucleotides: TGTGCCAGTAGTCTCACAAGGGCCTACGAGCAGTACTTC. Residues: CASSLTRAYEQYF.

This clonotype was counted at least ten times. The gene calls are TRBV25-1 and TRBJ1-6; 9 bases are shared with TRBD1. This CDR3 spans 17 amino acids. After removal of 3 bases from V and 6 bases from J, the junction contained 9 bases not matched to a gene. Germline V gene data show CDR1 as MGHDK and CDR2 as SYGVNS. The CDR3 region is CASSDPGQGIFNSPLHF. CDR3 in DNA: TGTGCCAGCAGTGATCCGGGACAGGGTATTTTTAATTCACCCCTCCACTTT.

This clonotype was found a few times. The CDR3 here is CASSHERASGRELFF. For the CDR3, the DNA is TGCGCCAGCAGCCATGAACGGGCTAGCGGGAGGGAGCTGTTTTTT. The J gene is TRBJ2-2, the V gene TRBV4-3; 9 positions match TRBD2. CDR3 length equals 15 residues. In germline, CDR1 is LGHNA, CDR2 YSLEER. V shed 3 bases, J shed 9 bases, and the junction held 8 bases outside the gene matches.

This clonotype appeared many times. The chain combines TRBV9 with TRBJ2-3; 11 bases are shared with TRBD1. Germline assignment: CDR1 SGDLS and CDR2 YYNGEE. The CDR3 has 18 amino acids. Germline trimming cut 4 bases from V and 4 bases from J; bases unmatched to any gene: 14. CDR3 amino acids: CASSPGGWTGGIADTQYF. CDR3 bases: TGTGCCAGCAGCCCTGGAGGGTGGACAGGGGGCATAGCAGATACGCAGTATTTT.

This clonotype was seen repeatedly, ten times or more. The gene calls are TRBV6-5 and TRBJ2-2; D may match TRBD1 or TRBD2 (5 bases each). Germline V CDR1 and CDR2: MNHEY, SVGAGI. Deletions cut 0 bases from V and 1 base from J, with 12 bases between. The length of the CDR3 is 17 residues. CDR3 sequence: CASSYSRGKGNTGELFF. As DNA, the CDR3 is TGTGCCAGCAGTTACTCGAGGGGAAAGGGGAACACCGGGGAGCTGTTTTTT.

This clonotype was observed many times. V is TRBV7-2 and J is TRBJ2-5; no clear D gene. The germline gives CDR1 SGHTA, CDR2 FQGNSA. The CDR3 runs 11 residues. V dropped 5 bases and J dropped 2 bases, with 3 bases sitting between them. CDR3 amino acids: CASSRQETQYF. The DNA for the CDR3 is TGTGCCAGCAGCCGACAAGAGACCCAGTACTTC.

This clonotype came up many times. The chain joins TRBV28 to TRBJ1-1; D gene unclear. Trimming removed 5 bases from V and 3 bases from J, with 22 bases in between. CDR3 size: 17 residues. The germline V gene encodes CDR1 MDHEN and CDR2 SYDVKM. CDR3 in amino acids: CASSPSPRGPHHTEAFF. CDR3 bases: TGTGCCAGCAGTCCGTCCCCCCGGGGTCCCCACCACACTGAAGCTTTCTTT.

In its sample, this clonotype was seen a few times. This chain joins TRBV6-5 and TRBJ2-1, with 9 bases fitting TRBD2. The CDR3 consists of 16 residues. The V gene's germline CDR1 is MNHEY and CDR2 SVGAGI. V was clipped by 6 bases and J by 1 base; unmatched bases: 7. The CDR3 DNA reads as TGTGCCAGCAGCCGCGGGGGGGTCGTTTCCTACAATGAGCAGTTCTTC. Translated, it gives CASSRGGVVSYNEQFF.

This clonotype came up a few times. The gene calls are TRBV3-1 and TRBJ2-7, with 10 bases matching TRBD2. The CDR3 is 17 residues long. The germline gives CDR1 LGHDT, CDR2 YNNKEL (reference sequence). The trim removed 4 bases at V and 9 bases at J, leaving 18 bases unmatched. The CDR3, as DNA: TGTGCCAGCAGCCCCTTAAGGGGCGCAGCGGGAGGGTCGGCGCAGTACTTC. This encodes CASSPLRGAAGGSAQYF.

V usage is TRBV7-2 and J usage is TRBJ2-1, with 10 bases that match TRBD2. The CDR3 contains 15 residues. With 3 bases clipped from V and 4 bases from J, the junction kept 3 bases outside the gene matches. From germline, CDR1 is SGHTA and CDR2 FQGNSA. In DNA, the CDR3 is TGTGCCAGCAGCTTTACGGGACTAGCGTACAATGAGCAGTTCTTC. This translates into CASSFTGLAYNEQFF.

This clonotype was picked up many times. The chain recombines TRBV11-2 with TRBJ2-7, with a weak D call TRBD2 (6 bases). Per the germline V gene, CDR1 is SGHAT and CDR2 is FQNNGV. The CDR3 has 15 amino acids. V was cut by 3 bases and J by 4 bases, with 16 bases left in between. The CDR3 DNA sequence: TGTGCCAGCAGCTTTCAGGTGGGAGGATTTTACGAGCAGTACTTC. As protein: CASSFQVGGFYEQYF.

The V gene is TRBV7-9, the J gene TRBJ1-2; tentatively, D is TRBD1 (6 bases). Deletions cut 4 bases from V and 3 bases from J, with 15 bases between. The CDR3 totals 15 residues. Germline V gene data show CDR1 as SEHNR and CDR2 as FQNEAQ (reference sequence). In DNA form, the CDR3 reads TGTGCCAGCAGCTCCTGGGACAAGAAATACTATGGCTACACCTTC. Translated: CASSSWDKKYYGYTF.

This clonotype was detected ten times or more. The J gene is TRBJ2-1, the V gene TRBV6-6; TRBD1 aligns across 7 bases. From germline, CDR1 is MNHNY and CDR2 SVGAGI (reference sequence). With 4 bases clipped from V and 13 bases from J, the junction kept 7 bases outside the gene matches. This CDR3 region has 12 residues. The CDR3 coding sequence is TGTGCCAGCAGTTTAGCTCGGGACAGTCAGTTCTTC. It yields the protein CASSLARDSQFF.